The subject of this entry is one T cell receptor beta chain. What it recognizes is unknown. This sample was taken from a study of CD8+ T cells in alopecia areata. In the study overall: Patients in the treated group were given tofacitinib by mouth, 5 to 10 mg twice a day. Tofacitinib exposure lasted 6 to 18 months, followed by 6 months off drug. General study results and limits: Affected scalp, especially in alopecia totalis/universalis, had a higher clonality than normal scalp did.

Germline-derived CDR1 and CDR2 are MNHEY and SVGAGI. This CDR3 has 14 amino acids. Between the trimmed V and J ends, which lost 3 bases and 0 bases, there was a span of 6 bases. Researchers took lesional scalp punch biopsies and peripheral blood from people who were alopecia areata patients. Investigators isolated RNA and reverse transcribed it into cDNA to act as the sequencing template. Profiling relied on immunoSEQ multiplex PCR, and the TCRdb table lists in-frame clones only, not all of them. The sample yields more than 11,000 clones, approximately 61% seen once. The chain recombines TRBV6-5 with TRBJ2-1; D gene ambiguous. This material consisted of skin, taken at week 0. This sequence was found in a human donor with alopecia areata. CDR3 amino acids: CASSYKSSYNEQFF. The CDR3 DNA follows: TGTGCCAGCAGTTATAAGAGCTCCTACAATGAGCAGTTCTTC.